One sample yielded the 13 T cell receptor beta chains listed below, sequenced in a study of PD-1 blockade in classical Hodgkin lymphoma. Sequencing was performed with immunoSEQ multiplex PCR; in TCRdb, only in-frame clones are kept and a portion is missing. Of about 84,000 clones in the sample, approximately 91% were seen once. No patient escaped relapse after autologous stem cell transplantation, and brentuximab vedotin exposure varied. The sequencing used peripheral blood mononuclear cells (PBMCs), collected at baseline. These receptor sequences come from a human donor with classical Hodgkin lymphoma.

The chain carries TRBV11-1 and TRBJ2-7, with D possibly matching TRBD2 (6 bases). Per germline, CDR1 SGHAT and CDR2 FQDESV (reference sequence). The CDR3 contains 14 residues. Trimming cost V 5 bases and J 6 bases, with 17 bases left between them. The DNA of the CDR3 is TGTGCCAGCAGCCCGCGGGACGCCGCCTTCGAGCAGTACTTC. This encodes CASSPRDAAFEQYF. The full variable domain, with the rest looked up from reference TRBV11-1 and TRBJ2-7, is EAEVAQSPRYKITEKSQAVAFWCDPISGHATLYWYRQILGQGPELLVQFQDESVVDDSQLPKDRFSAERLKGVDSTLKIQPAELGDSAMYLCASSPRDAAFEQYFGPGTRLTVT.

This chain links TRBV28 with TRBJ2-2; 7 bases match TRBD1. CDR1 and CDR2 (germline): MDHEN, SYDVKM. CDR3 size: 15 residues. The trim removed 2 bases at V and 5 bases at J, leaving 5 bases unmatched. CDR3 amino acids: CASSLGQGVTGELFF. The CDR3 DNA reads as TGTGCCAGCAGTTTAGGGCAGGGGGTAACCGGGGAGCTGTTTTTT.

The rearrangement links TRBV19 to TRBJ1-1; 8 nucleotides match TRBD1. V lost 5 bases to trimming and J lost 1 base; unmatched junction nucleotides: 9. The CDR3 has 16 residues. The germline V gene encodes CDR1 LNHDA and CDR2 SQIVND (reference sequence). CDR3 amino acids: CASSPGTGLGNTEAFF. In nucleotides, the CDR3 is TGTGCCAGTAGTCCCGGGACAGGTTTAGGGAACACTGAAGCTTTCTTT.

The rearrangement uses TRBV5-8 and TRBJ2-3, with a weak D call TRBD2 (5 bases). V was clipped by 2 bases and J by 5 bases, with 12 bases between them. Germline lookup yields CDR1 SGHTS and CDR2 YDEGEE. The CDR3 length is 14 residues. For the CDR3, the DNA is TGTGCCAGCAGCTTCCACTCCCGGGGAGATACGCAGTATTTT. Translating it yields CASSFHSRGDTQYF.

The chain uses TRBV30 and TRBJ1-3; 9 bases fit TRBD1. J lost 2 bases, V lost 8 bases, and 13 bases had no gene match. Looked up from germline, CDR1 is GTSNPN and CDR2 is SVGIG (reference sequence). The length of the CDR3 is 16 residues. The CDR3: CARGTGSPRAGNTIYF. CDR3 DNA sequence: TGTGCCCGCGGGACAGGGTCGCCAAGAGCTGGAAACACCATATATTTT. Drawing the rest from reference TRBV30 and TRBJ1-3, the complete variable domain is SQTIHQWPATLVQPVGSPLSLECTVEGTSNPNLYWYRQAAGRGLQLLFYSVGIGQISSEVPQNLSASRPQDRQFILSSKKLLLSDSGFYLCARGTGSPRAGNTIYFGEGSWLTVV.

The chain combines TRBV27 with TRBJ2-3; TRBD1 matches 7 bases. Germline V CDR1 and CDR2: MNHEY, SMNVEV (reference sequence). The J segment lost 6 bases and the V segment lost 5 bases, leaving 17 bases of the junction unmatched. The CDR3 runs 17 residues. The CDR3 reads CASSATGIRAWSDTQYF. The CDR3 DNA is TGTGCCAGCAGTGCGACAGGGATCAGGGCATGGTCGGATACGCAGTATTTT.

This chain joins TRBV27 and TRBJ1-2, with 9 bases identical to TRBD1. This CDR3 spans 13 amino acids. Per germline, CDR1 MNHEY and CDR2 SMNVEV (reference sequence). V lost 6 bases and J lost 5; bases outside the gene matches: 4. In DNA form, the CDR3 reads TGTGCCAGCAGCACACAGGGGGCATATGGCTACACCTTC. Translating it yields CASSTQGAYGYTF.

The genes are TRBV9 and TRBJ2-2, with 9 bases that match TRBD2. V lost 7 bases, J lost 3 bases, and 10 bases stayed unmatched. The germline V gene encodes CDR1 SGDLS and CDR2 YYNGEE. The CDR3 runs 16 residues. This CDR3 reads CASRLSGGRDTGELFF. The CDR3 bases are TGTGCCAGCCGCCTCAGCGGGGGGAGAGACACCGGGGAGCTGTTTTTT.

V is TRBV5-6 and J is TRBJ1-2; D might be TRBD1 (6 bases). Germline lookup yields CDR1 SGHDT and CDR2 YYEEEE. There are 15 residues in the CDR3. The V end lost 4 bases, the J end lost 4 bases, and 17 bases lay between the germline ends. The CDR3 DNA reads TGTGCCAGCAGCGTGACAGGCCTGTTCGGCTATGGCTACACCTTC. As protein: CASSVTGLFGYGYTF.

V gene TRBV18 combines with J gene TRBJ1-2; maybe TRBD1 (5 bases). Looked up from germline, CDR1 is KGHSH and CDR2 is LQKENI. The CDR3 length is 16 residues. Trimming left V 4 bases short and J 2 bases short, with 17 bases between. CDR3 sequence: CASSRNRQQQNYGYTF. CDR3 coding DNA: TGTGCCAGCTCACGGAACAGACAGCAACAAAACTATGGCTACACCTTC.

This clone is a singleton in its sample. This chain joins TRBV6-5 and TRBJ1-1, with D unclear. The CDR3 length is 13 residues. CDR1 is MNHEY, CDR2 SVGAGI, per germline. V dropped 5 bases and J dropped 1 base, with 8 bases sitting between them. CDR3 sequence: CASSPSPNTEAFF. The CDR3 coding sequence is TGTGCCAGCAGTCCTAGCCCGAACACTGAAGCTTTCTTT.

The chain has TRBV6-6 and TRBJ1-2; D unclear. In germline, CDR1 is MNHNY, CDR2 SVGAGI (reference sequence). This CDR3 has 12 amino acids. The V and J ends lost 5 bases and 2 bases respectively, with 6 bases between them. The CDR3, as DNA: TGTGCCAGCAGTCCTATCAACTATGGCTACACCTTC. It yields the protein CASSPINYGYTF.

The rearrangement links TRBV9 to TRBJ2-6; unclear D gene. The germline V gene has CDR1 SGDLS and CDR2 YYNGEE. V was cut by 4 bases and J by 4 bases, with 6 bases left in between. This CDR3 is built from 13 residues. The DNA of the CDR3 is TGTGCCAGCAGCCCTCTGGGGGCCAACGTCCTGACTTTC. Encoded protein: CASSPLGANVLTF.